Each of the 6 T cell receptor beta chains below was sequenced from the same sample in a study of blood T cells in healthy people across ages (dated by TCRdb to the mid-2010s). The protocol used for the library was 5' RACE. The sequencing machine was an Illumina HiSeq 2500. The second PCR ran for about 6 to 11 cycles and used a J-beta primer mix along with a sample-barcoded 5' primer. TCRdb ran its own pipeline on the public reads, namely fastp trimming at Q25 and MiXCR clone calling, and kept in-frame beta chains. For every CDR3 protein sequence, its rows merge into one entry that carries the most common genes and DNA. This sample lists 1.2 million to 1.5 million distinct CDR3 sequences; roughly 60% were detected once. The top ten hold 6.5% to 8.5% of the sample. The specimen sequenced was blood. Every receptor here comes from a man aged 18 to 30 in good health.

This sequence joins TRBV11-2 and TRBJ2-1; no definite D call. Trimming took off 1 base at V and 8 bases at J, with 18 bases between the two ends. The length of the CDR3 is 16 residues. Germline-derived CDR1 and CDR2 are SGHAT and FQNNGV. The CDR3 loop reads CASSLVKGPLFDEQFF. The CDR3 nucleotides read TGTGCCAGCAGCTTAGTAAAGGGCCCTCTATTCGATGAGCAGTTCTTC.

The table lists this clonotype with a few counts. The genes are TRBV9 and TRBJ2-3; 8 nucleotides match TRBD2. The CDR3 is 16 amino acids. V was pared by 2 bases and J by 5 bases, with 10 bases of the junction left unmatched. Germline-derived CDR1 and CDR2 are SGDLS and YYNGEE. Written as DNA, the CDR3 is TGTGCCAGCAGCGTGCTATATGCGGGAGGCATAGATACGCAGTATTTT. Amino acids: CASSVLYAGGIDTQYF.

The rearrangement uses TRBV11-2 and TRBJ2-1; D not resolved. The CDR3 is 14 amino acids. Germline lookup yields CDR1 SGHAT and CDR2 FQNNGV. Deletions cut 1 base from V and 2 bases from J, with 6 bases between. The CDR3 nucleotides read TGTGCCAGCAGCTTAGCCCTAACCTACAATGAGCAGTTCTTC. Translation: CASSLALTYNEQFF.

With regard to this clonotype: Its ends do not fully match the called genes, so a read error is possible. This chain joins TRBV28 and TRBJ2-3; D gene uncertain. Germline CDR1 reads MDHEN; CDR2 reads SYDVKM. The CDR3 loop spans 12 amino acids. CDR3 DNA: TGTGTCAGCAGCCCTGCCGGGGATACGCAGTATTTT. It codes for CVSSPAGDTQYF.

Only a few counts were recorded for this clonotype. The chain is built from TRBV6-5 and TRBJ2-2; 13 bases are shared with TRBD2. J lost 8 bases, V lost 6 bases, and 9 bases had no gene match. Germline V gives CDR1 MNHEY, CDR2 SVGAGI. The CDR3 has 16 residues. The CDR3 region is CASRPTSGGAFGELFF. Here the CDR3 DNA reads TGTGCCAGCAGACCAACTAGCGGGGGGGCCTTTGGGGAGCTGTTTTTT.

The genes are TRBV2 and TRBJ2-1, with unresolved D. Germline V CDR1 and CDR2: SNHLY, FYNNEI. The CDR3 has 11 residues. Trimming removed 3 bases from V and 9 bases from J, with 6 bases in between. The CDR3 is CASSEAAEQFF. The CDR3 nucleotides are TGTGCCAGCAGTGAGGCCGCTGAGCAGTTCTTC.